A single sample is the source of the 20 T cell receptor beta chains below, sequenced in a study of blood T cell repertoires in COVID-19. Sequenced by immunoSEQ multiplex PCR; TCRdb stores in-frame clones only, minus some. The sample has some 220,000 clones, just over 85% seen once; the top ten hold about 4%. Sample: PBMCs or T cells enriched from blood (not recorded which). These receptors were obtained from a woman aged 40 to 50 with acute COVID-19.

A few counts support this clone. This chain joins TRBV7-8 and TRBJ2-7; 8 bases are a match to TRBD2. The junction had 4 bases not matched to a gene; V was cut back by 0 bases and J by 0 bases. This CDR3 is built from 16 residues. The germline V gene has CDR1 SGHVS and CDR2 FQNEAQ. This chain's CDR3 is CASSLAVAGSSYEQYV. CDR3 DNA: TGTGCCAGCAGCTTAGCGGTAGCGGGGAGCTCCTACGAGCAGTACGTC.

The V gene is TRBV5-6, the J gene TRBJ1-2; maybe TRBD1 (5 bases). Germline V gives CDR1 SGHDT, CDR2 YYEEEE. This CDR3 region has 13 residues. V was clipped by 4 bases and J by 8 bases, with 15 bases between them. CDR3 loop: CASSPSGQGGYTF. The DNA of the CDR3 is TGTGCCAGCAGCCCCTCGGGCCAGGGCGGCTACACCTTC.

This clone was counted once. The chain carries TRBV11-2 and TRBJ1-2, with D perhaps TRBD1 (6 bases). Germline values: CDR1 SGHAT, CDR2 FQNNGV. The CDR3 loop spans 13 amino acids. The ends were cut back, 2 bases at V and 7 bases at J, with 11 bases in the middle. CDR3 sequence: CASSLHRDAGYTF. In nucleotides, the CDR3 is TGTGCCAGCAGCTTACACAGGGACGCTGGCTACACCTTC.

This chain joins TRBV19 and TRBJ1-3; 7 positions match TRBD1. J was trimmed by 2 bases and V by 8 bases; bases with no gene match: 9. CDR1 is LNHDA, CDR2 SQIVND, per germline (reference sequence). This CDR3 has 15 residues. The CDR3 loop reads CASGSPQGAGNTIYF. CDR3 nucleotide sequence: TGTGCCAGTGGATCCCCTCAGGGGGCTGGAAACACCATATATTTT.

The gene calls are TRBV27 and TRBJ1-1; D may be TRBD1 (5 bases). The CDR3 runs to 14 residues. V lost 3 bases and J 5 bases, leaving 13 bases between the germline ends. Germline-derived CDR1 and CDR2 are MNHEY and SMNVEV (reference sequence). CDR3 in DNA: TGTGCCAGCAGTTTGGTTGGAGGGGCGACTGAAGCTTTCTTT. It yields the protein CASSLVGGATEAFF.

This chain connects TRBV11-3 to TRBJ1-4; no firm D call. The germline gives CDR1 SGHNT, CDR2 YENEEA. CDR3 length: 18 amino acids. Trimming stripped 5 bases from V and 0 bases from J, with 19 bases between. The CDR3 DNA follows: TGTGCCAGCAGCCTGCGGCCGGGGAATGGATCAACTAATGAAAAACTGTTTTTT. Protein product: CASSLRPGNGSTNEKLFF.

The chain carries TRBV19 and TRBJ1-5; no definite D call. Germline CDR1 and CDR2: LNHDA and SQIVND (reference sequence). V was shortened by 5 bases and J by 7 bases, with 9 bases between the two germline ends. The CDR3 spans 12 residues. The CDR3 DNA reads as TGTGCCAGTAGTTTGCGGGCACAGCCCCAGCATTTT. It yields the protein CASSLRAQPQHF.

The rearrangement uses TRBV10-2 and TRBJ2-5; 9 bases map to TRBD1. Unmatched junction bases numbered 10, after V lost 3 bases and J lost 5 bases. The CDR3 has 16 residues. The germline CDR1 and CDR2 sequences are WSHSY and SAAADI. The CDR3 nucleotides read TGCGCCAGCAGTGAAATCGGGACAGGGTATGGGGAGACCCAGTACTTC. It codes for CASSEIGTGYGETQYF.

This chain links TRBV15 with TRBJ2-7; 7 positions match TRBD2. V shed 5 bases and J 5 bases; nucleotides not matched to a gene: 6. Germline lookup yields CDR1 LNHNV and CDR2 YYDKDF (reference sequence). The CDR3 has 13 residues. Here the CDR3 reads CATSHTRGDEQYF. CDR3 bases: TGTGCCACCAGCCACACCCGGGGGGACGAGCAGTACTTC.

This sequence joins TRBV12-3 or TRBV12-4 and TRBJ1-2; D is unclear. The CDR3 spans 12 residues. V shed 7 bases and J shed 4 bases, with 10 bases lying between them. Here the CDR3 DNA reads TGTGCCAGCACCCGAAGGAGCTATGGCTACACCTTC. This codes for CASTRRSYGYTF.

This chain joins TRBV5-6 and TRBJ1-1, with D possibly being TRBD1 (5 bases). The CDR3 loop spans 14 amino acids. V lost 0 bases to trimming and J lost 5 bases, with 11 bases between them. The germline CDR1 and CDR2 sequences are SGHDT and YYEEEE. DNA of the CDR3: TGTGCCAGCAGCTTGGGGGTAGGGGTGACTGAAGCTTTCTTT. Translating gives CASSLGVGVTEAFF.

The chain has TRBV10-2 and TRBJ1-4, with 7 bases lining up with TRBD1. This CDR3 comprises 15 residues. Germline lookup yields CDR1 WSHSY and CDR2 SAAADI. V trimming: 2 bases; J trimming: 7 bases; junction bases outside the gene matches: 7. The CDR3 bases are TGCGCCAGCAGTGAGCAGACAGGGTGGAGTGAAAAACTGTTTTTT. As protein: CASSEQTGWSEKLFF.

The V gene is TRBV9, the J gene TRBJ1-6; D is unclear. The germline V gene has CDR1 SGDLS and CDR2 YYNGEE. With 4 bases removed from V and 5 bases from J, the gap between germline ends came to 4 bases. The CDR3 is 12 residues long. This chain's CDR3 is CASSTHNSPLHF. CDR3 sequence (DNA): TGTGCCAGCAGCACTCATAATTCACCCCTCCACTTT. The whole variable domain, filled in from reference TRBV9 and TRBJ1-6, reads DSGVTQTPKHLITATGQRVTLRCSPRSGDLSVYWYQQSLDQGLQFLIQYYNGEERAKGNILERFSAQQFPDLHSELNLSSLELGDSALYFCASSTHNSPLHFGNGTRLTVT.

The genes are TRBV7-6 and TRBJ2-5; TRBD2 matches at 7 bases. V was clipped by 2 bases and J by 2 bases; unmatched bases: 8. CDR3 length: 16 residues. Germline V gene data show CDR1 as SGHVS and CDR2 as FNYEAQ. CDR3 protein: CASSLYRAGDQETQYF. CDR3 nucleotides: TGTGCCAGCAGCTTATATCGTGCGGGAGATCAAGAGACCCAGTACTTC.

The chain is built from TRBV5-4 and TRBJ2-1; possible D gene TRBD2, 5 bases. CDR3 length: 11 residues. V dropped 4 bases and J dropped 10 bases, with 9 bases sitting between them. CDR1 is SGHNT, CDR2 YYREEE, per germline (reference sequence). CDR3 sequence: CASSIGLEQFF. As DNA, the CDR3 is TGTGCCAGCAGCATTGGACTGGAGCAGTTCTTC.

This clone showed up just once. The CDR3 loop reads CASSLERGRYGYTF. The CDR3 DNA sequence: TGCGCCAGCAGCTTGGAAAGGGGCCGCTATGGCTACACCTTC. The chain links TRBV5-1 to TRBJ1-2, with D possibly being TRBD1 (5 bases). V gave up 0 bases and J gave up 4 bases, with 10 bases separating them. The CDR3 length is 14 residues. From germline, CDR1 is SGHRS and CDR2 YFSETQ. The full variable domain, in which reference TRBV5-1 and TRBJ1-2 provide the parts outside the CDR3, is KAGVTQTPRYLIKTRGQQVTLSCSPISGHRSVSWYQQTPGQGLQFLFEYFSETQRNKGNFPGRFSGRQFSNSRSEMNVSTLELGDSALYLCASSLERGRYGYTFGSGTRLTVV.

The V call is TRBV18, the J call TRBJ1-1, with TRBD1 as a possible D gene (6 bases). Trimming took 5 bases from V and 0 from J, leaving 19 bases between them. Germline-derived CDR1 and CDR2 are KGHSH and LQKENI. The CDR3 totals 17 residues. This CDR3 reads CASSSLRGKGMNTEAFF. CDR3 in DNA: TGTGCCAGCTCATCCCTCAGGGGAAAGGGGATGAACACTGAAGCTTTCTTT.

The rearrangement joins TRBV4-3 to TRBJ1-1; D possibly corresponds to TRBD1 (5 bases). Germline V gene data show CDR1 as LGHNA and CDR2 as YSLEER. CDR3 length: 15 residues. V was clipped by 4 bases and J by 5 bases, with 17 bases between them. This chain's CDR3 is CASSPRLGGETEAFF. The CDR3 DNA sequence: TGCGCCAGCAGCCCCCGTCTGGGGGGAGAGACTGAAGCTTTCTTT.

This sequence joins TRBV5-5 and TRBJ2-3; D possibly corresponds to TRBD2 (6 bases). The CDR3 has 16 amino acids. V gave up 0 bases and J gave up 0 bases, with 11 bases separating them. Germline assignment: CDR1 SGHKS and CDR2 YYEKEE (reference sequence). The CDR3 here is CASSLGTIPSTDTQYF. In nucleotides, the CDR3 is TGTGCCAGCAGCTTGGGGACTATACCTAGCACAGATACGCAGTATTTT.

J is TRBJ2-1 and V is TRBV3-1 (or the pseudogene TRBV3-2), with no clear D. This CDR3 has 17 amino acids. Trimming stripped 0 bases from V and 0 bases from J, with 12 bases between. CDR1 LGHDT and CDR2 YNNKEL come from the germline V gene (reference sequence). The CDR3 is CASSQDLPSGSYNEQFF. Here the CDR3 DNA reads TGTGCCAGCAGCCAAGATCTGCCCTCGGGCTCCTACAATGAGCAGTTCTTC.